What follows are 8 T cell receptor beta chains derived from one specimen sequenced in a study of OX40 agonist ivuxolimab in advanced cancers. Sequenced by immunoSEQ multiplex PCR; TCRdb stores in-frame clones only, minus some. Of some 9,600 clones in the sample, approximately 63% are singletons; the top ten hold roughly 46%. Source: CD4+ or CD8+ T cells sorted from blood, taken in a trial of the OX40 agonist ivuxolimab. The receptors here all came from an adult with an advanced solid tumor such as melanoma, head and neck, liver or kidney cancer.

The CDR3 protein is CASSLNTAYNEQFF. Here the CDR3 DNA reads TGTGCCAGCAGCCTAAACACGGCCTACAATGAGCAGTTCTTC. The chain combines TRBV7-6 with TRBJ2-1; D not certain. This CDR3 is built from 14 residues. Germline loops: CDR1 SGHVS, CDR2 FNYEAQ. Trimming stripped 5 bases from V and 2 bases from J, with 10 bases between.

V usage is TRBV27 and J usage is TRBJ2-2; D unclear. Per germline, CDR1 MNHEY and CDR2 SMNVEV (reference sequence). V gave up 4 bases and J gave up 8 bases, with 14 bases separating them. The CDR3 sequence is 14 residues long. The CDR3 coding sequence is TGTGCCAGCAGTTCGGACGCGAACCGGGGGGAGCTGTTTTTT. Residues: CASSSDANRGELFF.

The J gene is TRBJ2-7, the V gene TRBV4-1; D call uncertain. CDR3 length: 14 amino acids. Germline lookup yields CDR1 MGHRA and CDR2 YSYEKL. Trimming took off 1 base at V and 3 bases at J, with 10 bases between the two ends. CDR3 protein: CASSQVWQDYEQYF. The CDR3 bases are TGCGCCAGCAGCCAAGTCTGGCAGGACTACGAGCAGTACTTC.

V is TRBV11-2 and J is TRBJ2-7; D might be TRBD1 or TRBD2, each matching 5 bases. Deletions cut 1 base from V and 3 bases from J, with 13 bases between. This CDR3 has 15 amino acids. The germline gives CDR1 SGHAT, CDR2 FQNNGV. The CDR3 region has the DNA TGTGCCAGCAGCTTAGGCCCATCGAGGGGCTACGAGCAGTACTTC. Its protein product is CASSLGPSRGYEQYF.

The chain has TRBV19 and TRBJ2-6; D is unresolved. The CDR3 is 17 amino acids. The V gene lost 5 bases and the J gene lost 5 bases, with 19 bases spanning the gap. Germline V gene data show CDR1 as LNHDA and CDR2 as SQIVND (reference sequence). CDR3 loop: CASSVPLTQSRANVLTF. The CDR3 bases are TGTGCCAGTAGTGTACCACTGACACAAAGTCGGGCCAACGTCCTGACTTTC.

The V and J genes are TRBV21-1 and TRBJ2-7; the D segment call TRBD2 is taken from the table without a DNA check. TRBV21-1 is a recognized pseudogene. The CDR3 covers 18 residues. Here the CDR3 DNA reads TGTGCCAGCAGCAAAGCCTCAATGAGGAGGGACCACGCCTACGAGCAGTACTTC. Encoded protein: CASSKASMRRDHAYEQYF.

The chain is built from TRBV4-3 and TRBJ2-7; no definite D call. The CDR3 contains 15 residues. Trimming removed 1 base at V and 0 bases at J, with 10 bases between. The V gene's germline CDR1 is LGHNA and CDR2 YSLEER. The CDR3 loop is CASSQGATGSYEQYF. The CDR3 DNA is TGCGCCAGCAGCCAAGGGGCTACCGGCTCCTACGAGCAGTACTTC.

This chain links TRBV28 with TRBJ1-3; TRBD1 matches 9 bases. Unmatched junction bases numbered 5, after V lost 6 bases and J lost 2 bases. CDR1 MDHEN and CDR2 SYDVKM come from the germline V gene. The CDR3 length is 15 residues. Here the CDR3 reads CASRLGTGTGNTIYF. In nucleotides, the CDR3 is TGTGCCAGCAGGCTCGGGACAGGGACTGGAAACACCATATATTTT.